Following are 29 T cell receptor beta chains from one sample sequenced in a study of neoadjuvant anti-PD-1 for oral cavity cancer. Some clones are missing from TCRdb's copy, which holds only in-frame ones; the method was immunoSEQ multiplex PCR. The data hold about 68,000 clones, with 80% to 90% observed a single time. Time point in this sample: after neoadjuvant nivolumab, at surgical resection. The sequenced sample was PBMCs, obtained after nivolumab (anti-PD-1) treatment. These receptor sequences come from a person between 35 and 79 years old with oral cavity squamous cell carcinoma.

As regards this clone: One junction end does not reproduce the germline sequence, and a read error may be involved. This chain joins TRBV7-7 and TRBJ1-5; D remains ambiguous. The CDR3 totals 13 residues. In germline, CDR1 is SSHAT, CDR2 FNYEAQ (reference sequence). CDR3 amino acids: CASSTGLNQPQHF. CDR3 DNA: TGTGCTAGCAGCACGGGCCTCAATCAGCCCCAGCATTTT.

The chain combines TRBV4-1 with TRBJ1-5, with 7 bases matching TRBD1. Germline V lookup: CDR1 MGHRA, CDR2 YSYEKL. The CDR3 sequence is 15 residues long. The ends lost 0 bases at V and 7 bases at J; junction bases unmatched: 6. DNA of the CDR3: TGCGCCAGCAGCCAAGATAGGACAGGCGGGCAGCCCCAGCATTTT. Protein product: CASSQDRTGGQPQHF.

This clone was detected a few times. The chain joins TRBV11-3 to TRBJ1-1; D perhaps matches TRBD1 (5 bases). This CDR3 is built from 13 residues. Germline CDR1 is SGHNT and CDR2 is YENEEA. Trimming left V 1 base short and J 9 bases short, with 12 bases between. The CDR3 coding sequence is TGTGCCAGCAGCTTAGTGGGGGGTAGCCAAGCTTTCTTT. Its translation: CASSLVGGSQAFF.

The J gene is TRBJ2-7, the V gene TRBV27, with 10 bases that match TRBD2. The CDR3 covers 14 residues. CDR1 is MNHEY, CDR2 SMNVEV, per germline (reference sequence). Unmatched junction bases numbered 4, after V lost 4 bases and J lost 4 bases. CDR3 in DNA: TGTGCCAGCAGTTCTAGCGGGAGACCATACGAGCAGTACTTC. Its translation: CASSSSGRPYEQYF.

This clone was recorded a few times. The DNA for the CDR3 is TGTGCCAGCAGCCTGAGGGTGATTAATGAAAAACTGTTTTTT. Its protein product is CASSLRVINEKLFF. The V gene is TRBV28, the J gene TRBJ1-4; D gene ambiguous. V was clipped by 6 bases and J by 4 bases, with 12 bases between them. The CDR3 sequence is 14 residues long. The germline V gene has CDR1 MDHEN and CDR2 SYDVKM.

The genes are TRBV28 and TRBJ2-7; D may be TRBD1 (5 bases). V was shortened by 3 bases and J by 2 bases, with 11 bases between the two germline ends. This CDR3 is 14 amino acids long. Germline V gene data show CDR1 as MDHEN and CDR2 as SYDVKM. CDR3 region: CASSLDTLTYEQYF. CDR3 DNA: TGTGCCAGCAGTTTGGACACGCTTACCTACGAGCAGTACTTC. Full variable domain (missing parts from reference TRBV28 and TRBJ2-7): DVKVTQSSRYLVKRTGEKVFLECVQDMDHENMFWYRQDPGLGLRLIYFSYDVKMKEKGDIPEGYSVSREKKERFSLILESASTNQTSMYLCASSLDTLTYEQYFGPGTRLTVT.

CDR3 in DNA: TGTGCCAGCAGAAATCCGGGACGGGCTAATGAAAAACTGTTTTTT. This sequence encodes CASRNPGRANEKLFF. The V and J genes are TRBV6-1 and TRBJ1-4; the D gene is possibly TRBD1 (5 bases). Between the trimmed V and J ends, which lost 6 bases and 3 bases, there was a span of 14 bases. This CDR3 contains 15 residues. CDR1 and CDR2 from the germline V gene are MNHNS and SASEGT.

This chain's CDR3 is CASSRQGVYEQYF. Written as DNA, the CDR3 is TGTGCCAGCAGCCGGCAGGGAGTCTACGAGCAGTACTTC. The chain recombines TRBV6-5 with TRBJ2-7; D may be TRBD1 or TRBD2 (5 bases each). Between the trimmed V and J ends, which lost 6 bases and 3 bases, there was a span of 12 bases. Germline V gene data show CDR1 as MNHEY and CDR2 as SVGAGI. The CDR3 runs 13 residues.

The J gene is TRBJ2-7, the V gene TRBV9; D uncertain. In germline, CDR1 is SGDLS, CDR2 YYNGEE. The CDR3 has 14 amino acids. V lost 2 bases and J 2 bases, leaving 11 bases between the germline ends. The CDR3 here is CASSVLPDTYEQYF. DNA of the CDR3: TGTGCCAGCAGCGTCCTCCCTGACACCTACGAGCAGTACTTC. Using reference TRBV9 and TRBJ2-7 for the parts outside the CDR3, the full variable domain is DSGVTQTPKHLITATGQRVTLRCSPRSGDLSVYWYQQSLDQGLQFLIQYYNGEERAKGNILERFSAQQFPDLHSELNLSSLELGDSALYFCASSVLPDTYEQYFGPGTRLTVT.

The chain carries TRBV6-6 and TRBJ2-2; D remains ambiguous. Germline V gives CDR1 MNHNY, CDR2 SVGAGI (reference sequence). This CDR3 contains 13 residues. The V end was cut by 6 bases, the J end by 3 bases, with 8 bases between. The CDR3 loop reads CASSLHDTGELFF. The CDR3 bases are TGTGCCAGCAGCCTCCATGACACCGGGGAGCTGTTTTTT.

V gene TRBV2 combines with J gene TRBJ1-2, with D perhaps TRBD1 (6 bases). Trimming removed 10 bases from V and 7 bases from J, with 28 bases in between. The CDR3 has 16 residues. CDR1 is SNHLY and CDR2 is FYNNEI in the germline V gene. The CDR3 DNA follows: TGTGCCACCCAAGGCGGCGCCAGGGGCACCGCTGGTGGCTACACCTTC. Residues: CATQGGARGTAGGYTF.

The chain recombines TRBV10-3 with TRBJ1-2; 8 bases are shared with TRBD1. With V trimmed by 3 bases and J by 3 bases, 9 bases remained unmatched. Germline CDR1 reads ENHRY; CDR2 reads SYGVKD. This CDR3 has 16 amino acids. The CDR3 here is CAISEMGRGPYYGYTF. The CDR3 region has the DNA TGTGCCATCAGTGAAATGGGCAGGGGGCCGTACTATGGCTACACCTTC.

CDR3 nucleotides: TGTGCCAGCAGCTTGCCGGGGAGCTACACAGATACGCAGTATTTT. Amino acids: CASSLPGSYTDTQYF. The chain couples TRBV5-6 to TRBJ2-3; a possible D gene is TRBD2 (5 bases). CDR3 length: 15 residues. V was shortened by 1 base and J by 2 bases, with 11 bases between the two germline ends. In germline, CDR1 is SGHDT, CDR2 YYEEEE. The full variable domain, in which reference TRBV5-6 and TRBJ2-3 provide the parts outside the CDR3, is DAGVTQSPTHLIKTRGQQVTLRCSPKSGHDTVSWYQQALGQGPQFIFQYYEEEERQRGNFPDRFSGHQFPNYSSELNVNALLLGDSALYLCASSLPGSYTDTQYFGPGTRLTVL.

This clone occurred a few times. The genes are TRBV15 and TRBJ2-2; TRBD2 is a possible D gene (6 bases). Looked up from germline, CDR1 is LNHNV and CDR2 is YYDKDF (reference sequence). V was trimmed by 3 bases and J by 9 bases, leaving 8 bases between them. This CDR3 is 12 amino acids long. DNA for the CDR3: TGTGCCACCAGCAGGGAGGGGCGGGAGCTGTTTTTT. This translates into CATSREGRELFF.

This sequence joins TRBV7-8 and TRBJ2-1; D remains ambiguous. The germline CDR1 and CDR2 sequences are SGHVS and FQNEAQ. The CDR3 consists of 11 residues. The V gene lost 3 bases and the J gene lost 9 bases, with 6 bases spanning the gap. The DNA of the CDR3 is TGTGCCAGCAGCTTTATCGGTGAGCAGTTCTTC. Protein sequence: CASSFIGEQFF.

This sequence joins TRBV6-1 and TRBJ2-1, with 10 bases aligning to TRBD2. This CDR3 contains 18 residues. The V gene's germline CDR1 is MNHNS and CDR2 SASEGT. After removal of 2 bases from V and 0 bases from J, the junction contained 7 bases not matched to a gene. The CDR3, as DNA: TGTGCCAGCAGTGAAAGTCTAGCGGGAGTGGGCTCCTACAATGAGCAGTTCTTC. It specifies CASSESLAGVGSYNEQFF.

The V call is TRBV5-1, the J call TRBJ2-5, with 11 bases identical to TRBD1. Germline V CDR1 and CDR2: SGHRS, YFSETQ. Germline trimming cut 4 bases from V and 6 bases from J; bases unmatched to any gene: 11. CDR3 length: 16 residues. CDR3 protein: CASSRGQGAWEKTQYF. CDR3 nucleotide sequence: TGCGCCAGCAGCCGCGGACAGGGGGCGTGGGAGAAGACCCAGTACTTC.

The chain carries TRBV5-4 and TRBJ2-1; D is unclear. V lost 1 base and J 2 bases, leaving 10 bases between the germline ends. The CDR3 runs to 15 residues. From germline, CDR1 is SGHNT and CDR2 YYREEE (reference sequence). The CDR3, as DNA: TGTGCCAGCAGCTTGATGGATTCTCCCTACAATGAGCAGTTCTTC. It specifies CASSLMDSPYNEQFF.

The table lists this clone with a count of one. This chain joins TRBV2 and TRBJ2-3; no clear D gene. Trimming stripped 6 bases from V and 2 bases from J, with 6 bases between. The CDR3 consists of 12 residues. Per germline, CDR1 SNHLY and CDR2 FYNNEI. CDR3 bases: TGTGCCAGCAGGGGGAACACAGATACGCAGTATTTT. This codes for CASRGNTDTQYF.

This chain links TRBV7-8 with TRBJ1-4; D uncertain. Germline V lookup: CDR1 SGHVS, CDR2 FQNEAQ. V lost 5 bases, J lost 8 bases, and 18 bases lay in between. The CDR3 covers 15 residues. The chain's CDR3 is CASSLGPGVEEKLFF. The CDR3 DNA follows: TGTGCCAGCAGCCTAGGGCCAGGAGTCGAGGAAAAACTGTTTTTT.

V is TRBV6-1 and J is TRBJ1-2; no firm D call. V lost 6 bases, J lost 8 bases, and 13 bases lay in between. This CDR3 spans 12 amino acids. Germline values: CDR1 MNHNS, CDR2 SASEGT. The CDR3 sequence: CASRPQEDGYTF. The CDR3 DNA sequence: TGTGCCAGCAGACCCCAGGAAGACGGCTACACCTTC.

The chain has TRBV28 and TRBJ2-2; TRBD1 or TRBD2 may be the D gene (5 bases each). CDR3 length: 14 residues. Germline CDR1 MDHEN, CDR2 SYDVKM. V was shortened by 1 base and J by 4 bases, with 7 bases between the two germline ends. DNA of the CDR3: TGTGCCAGCAGTTTATTTGGGGGCACCGGGGAGCTGTTTTTT. As protein: CASSLFGGTGELFF.

The V gene is TRBV6-5, the J gene TRBJ1-1, with no clear D. V lost 6 bases, J lost 6 bases, and 14 bases lay in between. The germline V gene encodes CDR1 MNHEY and CDR2 SVGAGI. The CDR3 has 13 amino acids. CDR3 residues: CASSPSYLPEAFF. The DNA for the CDR3 is TGTGCCAGCAGCCCCTCTTACTTGCCTGAAGCTTTCTTT.

J is TRBJ1-5 and V is TRBV6-1; TRBD1 agrees at 9 bases. Germline-derived CDR1 and CDR2 are MNHNS and SASEGT. Trimming at V came to 7 bases and at J to 5 bases, leaving 6 bases not matched to a gene. This CDR3 is built from 14 residues. CDR3 region: CASTIRTGDQPQHF. The DNA of the CDR3 is TGTGCCAGCACCATAAGGACAGGGGATCAGCCCCAGCATTTT.

The genes are TRBV30 and TRBJ2-2; 9 nucleotides line up with TRBD1. Germline CDR1 reads GTSNPN; CDR2 reads SVGIG (reference sequence). This CDR3 spans 15 amino acids. Trimming cost V 3 bases and J 2 bases; bases outside gene matches: 4. CDR3 amino acids: CAWRLGQGNTGELFF. The CDR3 nucleotides read TGTGCCTGGAGATTGGGACAGGGAAACACCGGGGAGCTGTTTTTT.

The rearrangement links TRBV2 to TRBJ1-3, with 7 bases that match TRBD1. In germline, CDR1 is SNHLY, CDR2 FYNNEI. V dropped 2 bases and J dropped 0; count of bases not matched to a gene: 4. The CDR3 sequence is 16 residues long. The CDR3 reads CASSEQGGSSGNTIYF. DNA of the CDR3: TGTGCCAGCAGTGAACAGGGGGGCTCCTCTGGAAACACCATATATTTT.

This clone was seen a single time. V and J are TRBV27 and TRBJ1-2; D might be TRBD1 (5 bases). The ends were cut back, 6 bases at V and 5 bases at J, with 13 bases in the middle. Germline V lookup: CDR1 MNHEY, CDR2 SMNVEV (reference sequence). This CDR3 has 13 residues. CDR3 residues: CASSLDMGYGYTF. CDR3 bases: TGTGCCAGCAGCTTGGACATGGGATATGGCTACACCTTC.

V usage is TRBV28 and J usage is TRBJ1-1, with D perhaps matching TRBD1 (6 bases). The germline V gene has CDR1 MDHEN and CDR2 SYDVKM. Trimming took 5 bases from V and 2 from J, leaving 18 bases between them. The CDR3 is made up of 16 amino acids. The CDR3, as DNA: TGTGCCAGCAGTAATCCGGGGGGCAGGGGAAACACTGAAGCTTTCTTT. Translating it yields CASSNPGGRGNTEAFF.

The chain links TRBV6-1 to TRBJ2-2, with D possibly being TRBD2 (6 bases). The CDR3 covers 14 residues. V was pared by 8 bases and J by 6 bases, with 16 bases between. Germline-derived CDR1 and CDR2 are MNHNS and SASEGT. CDR3: CASGAFGGSGELFF. CDR3 coding DNA: TGTGCCAGCGGGGCCTTTGGGGGGTCCGGGGAGCTGTTTTTT.